This T cell receptor (beta chain) was profiled in a study of blood T cell repertoires in COVID-19. In the original workflow: Amplification with reference gene primers provided the estimates of nucleated cell counts. Some clones are missing from TCRdb's copy, which holds only in-frame ones; the method was immunoSEQ multiplex PCR. V, J and clone size are taken as reported in that table, and D and trimming were inferred from the DNA itself. This table holds about 220,000 clones, approximately 85% found once. This CDR3 is 12 amino acids long. Germline V lookup: CDR1 MDHEN, CDR2 SYDVKM. V was pared by 6 bases and J by 4 bases, with 6 bases between.

The chain couples TRBV28 to TRBJ1-4, with D maybe TRBD1 (5 bases). This TCR derives from a man aged 45-60 years who had recovered from COVID-19. The sample was peripheral blood. CDR3 nucleotides: TGTGCCAGCAGGGGGCGTAATGAAAAACTGTTTTTT. It is translated as CASRGRNEKLFF.